The sequence of this TCR beta chain was determined in a study of T cells in tuberculosis (dated by TCRdb to the late 2010s). In the study overall: To characterize T cells specific for the mycobacterial lipid antigen glucose monomycolate (GMM), the study used CD1B tetramers together with high-throughput TCR immunosequencing. In a South African clinical cohort, IGRA-negative adolescents, IGRA-positive adolescents with latent tuberculosis and adults with active tuberculosis were compared, with fewer than eleven people in each group. Broad study findings and their caveats: Which clinical samples got chosen depended on the availability of cryopreserved specimens, and the active tuberculosis cases were adults, whereas the controls were adolescents. Active tuberculosis TCR-alpha repertoires showed smaller mean NN-distances to GMM-specific TCRs than IGRA-negative controls, suggesting clonal expansion of these TCRs. Shorter CDR3-alpha lengths in active tuberculosis patients partly drove the smaller NN-distances, and the TCR-beta difference was not statistically significant. An accuracy of 87% (AUROC 0.90) was reached by a classifier using the diverse GMM-specific repertoire, compared with over 65% accuracy when GEM motif frequencies were used.

At study entry, adolescents were screened for latent tuberculosis infection by tuberculin skin test and QuantiFERON-TB GOLD In-Tube IGRA. Immunosequencing of unsorted cryopreserved PBMC covered, on average, approximately 100,000 T cells per clinical donor. Eleven high schools in the Worcester region of the Western Cape, South Africa, served as enrollment sites for adolescents aged 12 to 18 years. About 10 M. tuberculosis-infected adolescents and about 10 uninfected adolescents were selected, with the two groups matched for age and sex. PBMC from adolescents were isolated by density centrifugation from freshly drawn heparinized blood and were then cryopreserved. On this clone itself: Its antigen is currently not known. Base qualities are not recorded, but no much larger clone differs from it by a single base.

The immunoSEQ multiplex PCR assay was used to generate TCR libraries, with TCR-beta and/or TCR-alpha/delta assays applied to each sample. The amplified TCR libraries were sequenced using the Illumina high-throughput platform. The study's own analysis went as follows. Clustering and dimensionality reduction were performed using pairwise TCRdist distances among GMM-specific receptors from ex vivo sorted or in vitro expanded T cells. Each clinical repertoire was assigned a mean NN-distance score, defined as the average TCRdist to the nearest 10% of tetramer-positive reference sequences. GEM TCR motif frequency was calculated as the fraction of unique TCRs that matched known GEM sequences in V/J usage and CDR3 length. Active tuberculosis was classified by linear discriminant analysis with leave-one-out cross-validation, implemented in scikit-learn. TCRdb limited this immuneACCESS table to in-frame rearrangements with V and J called. A share of clones is missing; checked studies link under half to unresolved V genes, and the rest is unexplained. V, J and clone size were drawn from that table, and D and trimming were deduced from the DNA. The sample table lists 20,000 to 25,000 clones, 95% to 98% of them with a count of one. The ten largest make up about 6.3% of the sample.

The CDR3 runs 14 residues from the cysteine to the phenylalanine. Only CDR3 DNA is held: 42 bases, read in frame from base 1. From the germline V gene, CDR1 is SGHTA and CDR2 is FQGTGA. At the junction V is shortened by 9 bases and J by 4 bases; bases outside the gene matches: 4. Sequencing was carried out using PBMCs. In this chain, TRBV7-3 is recombined with TRBJ2-2; 11 bases in the middle match TRBD2. This clonotype originated in a donor aged 10-29 years with latent tuberculosis or without tuberculosis infection. The DNA is TGTGCCAGTCATGGGACTAGCGGCACCGGGGAGCTGTTTTTT. This gives the protein CASHGTSGTGELFF.